The 19 T cell receptor beta chains reported below all come from one sample, sequenced in a study of neurological immune-mediated disorders. TCRdb re-derived calls from the 5' RACE reads in MiXCR, one entry per CDR3 protein. The table includes 70,000 to 95,000 distinct CDR3 sequences, under 15% detected once. Time point noted: longitudinal time-point 2. The sequencing sample was made of PBMCs. The source of these receptors is a female donor with HTLV-1-associated myelopathy (HAM/TSP).

This clonotype showed up many times. The chain is built from TRBV29-1 and TRBJ2-1, with D perhaps TRBD1 or TRBD2 (6 bases each). Per germline, CDR1 SQVTM and CDR2 ANQGSEA. The CDR3 is made up of 16 amino acids. V lost 3 bases to trimming and J lost 0 bases, with 15 bases between them. The CDR3 coding sequence is TGCAGCGTTGATGGGGGCCGGGGGAACTCCTACAATGAGCAGTTCTTC. This codes for CSVDGGRGNSYNEQFF.

Many counts were recorded for this clonotype. J is TRBJ2-7 and V is TRBV5-1; 8 nucleotides agree with TRBD1. This CDR3 is 16 amino acids long. CDR1 and CDR2 (germline): SGHRS, YFSETQ. V was pared by 4 bases and J by 0 bases, with 9 bases of the junction left unmatched. The CDR3 DNA follows: TGCGCCAGCAGCGACGTGACAGGGGCAAGCTCCTACGAGCAGTACTTC. This sequence encodes CASSDVTGASSYEQYF.

This clonotype has just a few counts. The V and J genes are TRBV7-3 and TRBJ2-7; TRBD1 might be the D (6 bases). The germline V gene has CDR1 SGHTA and CDR2 FQGTGA. This CDR3 spans 15 amino acids. Between the trimmed V and J ends, which lost 0 bases and 3 bases, there was a span of 12 bases. The CDR3 here is CASSLTRGGLYEQYF. As DNA, the CDR3 is TGTGCCAGCAGCTTAACCAGGGGTGGACTCTACGAGCAGTACTTC.

This clonotype has ten or more counts. V and J are TRBV11-2 and TRBJ2-5; D possibly corresponds to TRBD2 (5 bases). V dropped 0 bases and J dropped 5 bases, with 19 bases sitting between them. Germline loops: CDR1 SGHAT, CDR2 FQNNGV. The CDR3 length is 17 residues. CDR3 in amino acids: CASSLDIMRVVQETQYF. In nucleotides, the CDR3 is TGTGCCAGCAGCTTAGATATAATGCGGGTTGTCCAGGAGACCCAGTACTTC. Full variable domain (rest looked up from reference TRBV11-2 and TRBJ2-5): EAGVAQSPRYKIIEKRQSVAFWCNPISGHATLYWYQQILGQGPKLLIQFQNNGVVDDSQLPKDRFSAERLKGVDSTLKIQPAKLEDSAVYLCASSLDIMRVVQETQYFGPGTRLLVL.

There are many counts of this clonotype. V usage is TRBV24-1 and J usage is TRBJ1-5; D not certain. V was shortened by 3 bases and J by 6 bases, with 11 bases between the two germline ends. CDR3 size: 14 residues. From germline, CDR1 is KGHDR and CDR2 SFDVKD. In DNA form, the CDR3 reads TGTGCCACCAGTGATCCCGGGGTTAGTCAGCCCCAGCATTTT. It encodes CATSDPGVSQPQHF.

This clonotype was seen at least ten times. J is TRBJ1-2 and V is TRBV12-3 or TRBV12-4, with D maybe TRBD1 (5 bases). V gave up 4 bases and J gave up 2 bases, with 17 bases separating them. This CDR3 is 16 amino acids long. CDR3 in DNA: TGTGCCAGCAGTTCCCACAGGTGGAGGGGAAACTATGGCTACACCTTC. It yields the protein CASSSHRWRGNYGYTF.

This clonotype was detected many times. This rearrangement joins TRBV24-1 to TRBJ2-5; 15 bases are shared with TRBD2. Looked up from germline, CDR1 is KGHDR and CDR2 is SFDVKD. The V and J ends lost 2 bases and 5 bases, in that order; junction bases with no gene match: 14. This CDR3 spans 20 amino acids. CDR3 in amino acids: CATSDSTNWTSGGARETQYF. CDR3 DNA: TGTGCCACCAGTGATTCCACTAATTGGACTAGCGGGGGGGCCCGGGAGACCCAGTACTTC.

About this clonotype itself: The junction departs from germline at one end; a sequencing error may be responsible. The V gene is TRBV5-1, the J gene TRBJ1-1; D is perhaps TRBD1 (5 bases). CDR3 length equals 14 residues. Germline loops: CDR1 SGHRS, CDR2 YFSETQ. The CDR3 sequence: CASSLVTENTGAFF. The DNA of the CDR3 is TGCGCCAGCAGCTTGGTGACAGAAAACACTGGAGCTTTCTTT.

This clonotype was observed many times. The chain carries TRBV5-1 and TRBJ2-3, with D uncertain. V was trimmed by 4 bases and J by 6 bases, leaving 15 bases between them. The germline gives CDR1 SGHRS, CDR2 YFSETQ. The CDR3 has 14 amino acids. CDR3 region: CASSPPYDLDTQYF. The CDR3 DNA follows: TGCGCCAGCAGCCCACCCTACGACCTGGATACGCAGTATTTT.

This clonotype was picked up many times. The chain uses TRBV11-2 and TRBJ2-7; no clear D. The CDR3 consists of 13 residues. Trimming took off 0 bases at V and 2 bases at J, with 5 bases between the two ends. Per the germline V gene, CDR1 is SGHAT and CDR2 is FQNNGV. The CDR3 here is CASSLDRPYEQYF. CDR3 coding DNA: TGTGCCAGCAGCTTAGATAGGCCCTACGAGCAGTACTTC.

At least ten counts were recorded for this clonotype. This CDR3 is CASSFGRVVDEQYF. CDR3 DNA sequence: TGTGCCAGCAGTTTTGGCAGGGTGGTCGACGAGCAGTACTTC. The chain is built from TRBV28 and TRBJ2-7, with a weak D call TRBD1 (5 bases). The V end lost 3 bases, the J end lost 5 bases, and 14 bases lay between the germline ends. The CDR3 covers 14 residues. Germline CDR1 and CDR2: MDHEN and SYDVKM. The full variable domain, in which reference TRBV28 and TRBJ2-7 provide the parts outside the CDR3, is DVKVTQSSRYLVKRTGEKVFLECVQDMDHENMFWYRQDPGLGLRLIYFSYDVKMKEKGDIPEGYSVSREKKERFSLILESASTNQTSMYLCASSFGRVVDEQYFGPGTRLTVT.

In its sample, this clonotype was seen once. This sequence joins TRBV28 and TRBJ2-6; D unclear. The CDR3 spans 16 residues. V gave up 6 bases and J gave up 2 bases, with 14 bases separating them. CDR1 and CDR2 (germline): MDHEN, SYDVKM. The DNA of the CDR3 is TGTGCCAGCAGCAAACGATCCGGTCCTGGGGCCAACGTCCTGACTTTC. It specifies CASSKRSGPGANVLTF.

In its sample, this clonotype was seen a few times. The chain employs TRBV18 and TRBJ2-2, with a weak D call TRBD1 (6 bases). Germline lookup yields CDR1 KGHSH and CDR2 LQKENI. V was clipped by 4 bases and J by 2 bases, with 14 bases between them. The CDR3 extends over 16 amino acids. This chain's CDR3 is CASSLRQDRNTGELFF. The CDR3 DNA reads as TGTGCCAGCTCACTAAGACAGGATCGTAACACCGGGGAGCTGTTTTTT.

This clonotype was counted ten times or more. V usage is TRBV5-1 and J usage is TRBJ1-5; D remains unclear. V dropped 0 bases and J dropped 5 bases, with 9 bases sitting between them. Germline V gene sequence: CDR1 SGHRS, CDR2 YFSETQ. The CDR3 totals 14 residues. CDR3 residues: CASSLAWGDQPQHF. CDR3 nucleotide sequence: TGCGCCAGCAGCTTGGCCTGGGGAGATCAGCCCCAGCATTTT.

The sample holds many counts of this clonotype. The chain combines TRBV11-2 with TRBJ2-1, with D unresolved. This CDR3 comprises 13 residues. V shed 5 bases and J shed 3 bases, with 8 bases lying between them. The germline V gene encodes CDR1 SGHAT and CDR2 FQNNGV. The CDR3 loop is CASSPLSYNEQFF. CDR3 DNA: TGTGCCAGCAGCCCGCTCAGCTACAATGAGCAGTTCTTC.

V is TRBV7-9 and J is TRBJ2-3; 7 positions match TRBD1. J lost 3 bases, V lost 3 bases, and 9 bases had no gene match. The CDR3 is made up of 16 amino acids. The germline gives CDR1 SEHNR, CDR2 FQNEAQ (reference sequence). The CDR3 region is CASSFSRQGGTDTQYF. In DNA form, the CDR3 reads TGTGCCAGCAGCTTCAGTCGACAGGGCGGTACAGATACGCAGTATTTT.

A note on this clonotype: Compared with germline, one end of the junction differs, possibly owing to a read error. This sequence joins TRBV6-2 or TRBV6-3 and TRBJ2-2; TRBD2 might be the D (5 bases). Per the germline V gene, CDR1 is MNHEY and CDR2 is SVGEGT. The CDR3 is made up of 16 amino acids. CDR3: CVSQDRRLSNTGDLFF. CDR3 coding DNA: TGTGTCAGCCAAGACCGGCGCTTATCGAACACCGGGGATCTGTTTTTT.

J is TRBJ2-3 and V is TRBV5-1, with 8 nucleotides matching TRBD1. This CDR3 comprises 14 residues. Germline V gives CDR1 SGHRS, CDR2 YFSETQ. Unmatched junction bases numbered 6, after V lost 8 bases and J lost 1 base. CDR3 nucleotide sequence: TGCGCCAGAAGCACGACAGGGGGCACAGATACGCAGTATTTT. As protein: CARSTTGGTDTQYF.

This clonotype was seen repeatedly, ten times or more. This chain uses TRBV5-1 with TRBJ2-1; a possible D gene is TRBD1 (6 bases). Trimming cost V 4 bases and J 3 bases, with 11 bases left between them. The CDR3 sequence is 14 residues long. Germline CDR1 is SGHRS and CDR2 is YFSETQ. The CDR3 DNA is TGCGCCAGCAGCCTGGGACACAGCTACAATGAGCAGTTCTTC. This codes for CASSLGHSYNEQFF.